The rows below give T cell receptor beta chains drawn from one sample of a study of T cell responses to AZD1222 COVID-19 vaccine. Repertoires were generated with immunoSEQ multiplex PCR, while TCRdb's copy carries only in-frame clones and drops some. Of under 130,000 clones listed, roughly 80% are singletons. The sample consisted of peripheral blood, taken on day 0 of AZD1222 vaccination. The receptors were gathered from an adult in good health. CDR3s include the opening cysteine and the closing phenylalanine or tryptophan. Some rows mark clone size as missing; the rest say once, few, many or name a class of expanded clone.

clone size,J gene,V gene,CDR3 protein
few,TRBJ1-5,TRBV19,CASSILSQPQHF
NA,TRBJ1-1,TRBV18,CASSPLDINTEAFF
NA,TRBJ1-4,TRBV6-5,CASRRTEALTEKLFF
once,TRBJ2-2,TRBV11-2,CASSLDRDRNTGELFF
NA,TRBJ1-4,TRBV18,CASSPRRRQNEKLFF
NA,TRBJ1-1,TRBV11-2,CASIDAGGGKSTEAFF
NA,TRBJ1-2,TRBV28,CASSRYPGYTF
NA,TRBJ2-7,TRBV7-7,CASSLGDSYEQYF
NA,TRBJ1-1,TRBV5-4,CASRPGQGANTEAFF
NA,TRBJ1-6,TRBV6-2/TRBV6-3,CASSYRTGQVNSPLHF
NA,TRBJ2-3,TRBV7-2,CASSLVALGGQQYF
few,TRBJ2-3,TRBV7-2,CASSRLMTARDTQYF
NA,TRBJ2-1,TRBV7-2,CASSSTSYNEQFF
NA,TRBJ2-1,TRBV4-3,CASSRTGTSLRGEQFF
NA,TRBJ1-1,TRBV9,CASSVDLGVTEAFF
NA,TRBJ1-6,TRBV5-1,CASSEDRAGLALHF
NA,TRBJ2-7,TRBV4-1,CASSQEGSGAYYEQYF
NA,TRBJ2-5,TRBV5-1,CASSPQLAGRETQYF
NA,TRBJ1-2,TRBV9,CASSGGGYGYTF
NA,TRBJ2-7,TRBV5-6,CASSPVTSSGSYEQYF
NA,TRBJ1-1,TRBV7-9,CASSSLQENTEAFF
NA,TRBJ1-2,TRBV18,CASSEDSNYGYTF
NA,TRBJ2-4,TRBV19,CASSEDREVKNIQYF
NA,TRBJ2-7,TRBV4-1,CASRPEDRGSYEQYF